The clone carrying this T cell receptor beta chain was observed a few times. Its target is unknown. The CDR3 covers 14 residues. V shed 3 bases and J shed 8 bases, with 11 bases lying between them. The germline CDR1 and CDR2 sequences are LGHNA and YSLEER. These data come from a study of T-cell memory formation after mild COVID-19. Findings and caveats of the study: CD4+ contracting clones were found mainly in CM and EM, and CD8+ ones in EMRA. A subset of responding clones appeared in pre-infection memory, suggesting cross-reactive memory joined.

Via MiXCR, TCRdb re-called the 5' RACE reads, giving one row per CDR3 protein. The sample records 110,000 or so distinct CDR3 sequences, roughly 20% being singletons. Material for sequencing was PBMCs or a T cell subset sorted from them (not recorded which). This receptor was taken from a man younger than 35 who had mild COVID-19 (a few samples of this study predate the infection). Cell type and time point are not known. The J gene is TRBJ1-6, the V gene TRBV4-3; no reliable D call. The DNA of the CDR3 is TGCGCCAGCAGCCAGGACGGGAGCTATTCACCCCTCCACTTT. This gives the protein CASSQDGSYSPLHF.